This TCR beta chain emerged from a study of metastatic and nonmetastatic thyroid tumors. Overall study results and limits: According to reports, the diversity of TCR beta was significantly higher in malignant thyroid tumors than in benign nodules, and this held in both blood and tumor samples.

V lost 4 bases, J lost 1 base, and 17 bases lay in between. The CDR3 is 17 residues long. CDR1 and CDR2 from the germline V gene are SGHTA and FQGNSA. All patients reached thyroid surgery having received no treatment beforehand. TCRdb recomputed clones from the PCR reads via MiXCR. The sample has 5,500 to 7,500 clones, around a third seen once; the top ten hold approximately 12%. To note about this clone: Its antigen remains unknown.

This sequence originates from a female donor with papillary thyroid cancer or a benign thyroid nodule (not recorded which). Some clones in this sample may be carry-over from other donors' samples. The sequenced material came from adjacent normal tissue. The rearrangement uses TRBV7-2 and TRBJ2-1; perhaps D is TRBD1 or TRBD2 (5 bases each). The CDR3 sequence is CASSSSGLARSYNEQFF. The CDR3 nucleotides read TGTGCCAGCAGCTCCTCGGGGCTAGCCCGATCCTACAATGAGCAGTTCTTC. Full variable domain (remainder filled in from reference TRBV7-2 and TRBJ2-1): GAGVSQSPSNKVTEKGKDVELRCDPISGHTALYWYRQSLGQGLEFLIYFQGNSAPDKSGLPSDRFSAERTGGSVSTLTIQRTQQEDSAVYLCASSSSGLARSYNEQFFGPGTRLTVL.